The present entry profiles one T cell receptor (beta chain) with its context. Clones were sequenced by immunoSEQ multiplex PCR, and TCRdb holds only the in-frame ones, with some missing. The sample lists nearly 95,000 clones, 90% to 96% seen once, with around 0.4% in the top ten. These data originate in a study of technical replicates of blood from a handful of donors. The sample was T cells isolated from PBMCs. This TCR was recovered from a human donor in good health.

This chain's CDR3 is CASSSSYRDEQYF. CDR3 in DNA: TGTGCCAGCAGTTCTAGTTATAGAGACGAGCAGTACTTC. The V gene is TRBV6-5, the J gene TRBJ2-7; D is ambiguous. Looked up from germline, CDR1 is MNHEY and CDR2 is SVGAGI. The CDR3 loop spans 13 amino acids. The V end was cut by 4 bases, the J end by 5 bases, with 12 bases between.